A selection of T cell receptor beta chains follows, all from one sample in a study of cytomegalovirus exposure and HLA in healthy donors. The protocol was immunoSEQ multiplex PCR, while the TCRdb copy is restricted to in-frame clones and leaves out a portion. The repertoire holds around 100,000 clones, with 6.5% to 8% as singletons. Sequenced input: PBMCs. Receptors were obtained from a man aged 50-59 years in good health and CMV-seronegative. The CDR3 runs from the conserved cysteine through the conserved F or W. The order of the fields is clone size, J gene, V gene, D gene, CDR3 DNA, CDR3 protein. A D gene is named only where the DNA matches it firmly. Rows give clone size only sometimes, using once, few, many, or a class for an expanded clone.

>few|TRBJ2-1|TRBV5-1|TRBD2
TGCGCCAGCAGCTTTCGGTCTAGCGGTTACAATGAGCAGTTCTTC
CASSFRSSGYNEQFF
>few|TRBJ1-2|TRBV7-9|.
TGTGCCAGCACCTCTCAAGGTTCGGGGGGCGCGGATGGCTACACCTTC
CASTSQGSGGADGYTF
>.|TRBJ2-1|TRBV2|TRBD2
TGTGCCAGCAGTAAGCGGGGGGACTCCTACAATGAGCAGTTCTTC
CASSKRGDSYNEQFF
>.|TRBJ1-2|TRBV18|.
TGTGCCAGCTCACCAGGGGGCACTAACTATGGCTACACCTTC
CASSPGGTNYGYTF
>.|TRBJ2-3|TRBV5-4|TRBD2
TGTGCCAGCAGCTTGCCGGGACTAGCGGCAGATACGCAGTATTTT
CASSLPGLAADTQYF
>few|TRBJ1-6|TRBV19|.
TGTGCCAGTAGTTTTCCTGCCGGTCGCCGAGGTAATTCACCCCTCCACTTT
CASSFPAGRRGNSPLHF
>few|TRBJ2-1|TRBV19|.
TGTGCCAGTAGTATGAGTGGTTTTGCAAGCAACAATGAGCAGTTCTTC
CASSMSGFASNNEQFF
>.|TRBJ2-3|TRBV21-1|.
TGTGCCAGCAGGGGGGGACTAGCGGACGCAGGAGATACGCAGTATTTT
CASRGGLADAGDTQYF
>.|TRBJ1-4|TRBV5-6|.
TGTGCCAGCAGCTTGGGGGCAGTGGGCGAAAAACTGTTTTTT
CASSLGAVGEKLFF
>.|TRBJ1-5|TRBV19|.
TGTGCCAGTAGTATCGGGGGGACCCAGCCCCAGCATTTT
CASSIGGTQPQHF
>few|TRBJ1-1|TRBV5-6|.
TGTGCCAGCAGCTTCGTGGCGGGGGCTGAAGCTTTCTTT
CASSFVAGAEAFF
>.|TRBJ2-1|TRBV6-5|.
TGTGCCAGCAGTTACGGTCTAGATGATTCGGTTCGGTTCTTC
CASSYGLDDSVRFF
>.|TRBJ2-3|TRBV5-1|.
TGCGCCAGCGCGAAAGCTGGGCGCACAGATACGCAGTATTTT
CASAKAGRTDTQYF
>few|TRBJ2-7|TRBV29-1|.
TGCAGCGTTAGGACAGCCTTATTCTACGAGCAGTACTTC
CSVRTALFYEQYF
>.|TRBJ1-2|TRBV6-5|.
TGTGCCAGCAGTTACTCGTTATTCTATGGCTACACCTTC
CASSYSLFYGYTF
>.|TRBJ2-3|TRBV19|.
TGTGCCAGTAGTATAGGGGCCAGGACACTCAGGCCAGATACGCAGTATTTT
CASSIGARTLRPDTQYF
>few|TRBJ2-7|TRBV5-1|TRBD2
TGCGCCAGCAGCTTGGTCCAGGGAGGGATACACGAGCAGTACTTC
CASSLVQGGIHEQYF
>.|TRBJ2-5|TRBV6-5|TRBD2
TGTGCCAGCAGTAAACTAGCGGAAGAAGGAGAGACCCAGTACTTC
CASSKLAEEGETQYF
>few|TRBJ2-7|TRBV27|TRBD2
TGTGCCAGCAGTTTAGGGGCTAGCGGGGCCTCCTACGAGCAGTACTTC
CASSLGASGASYEQYF
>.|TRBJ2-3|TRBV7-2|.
TGTGCCAGCAGCTTATCGTCGGGGACAGATACGCAGTATTTT
CASSLSSGTDTQYF
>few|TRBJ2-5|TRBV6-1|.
TGTGCCAGCAGAGAAGCATCATCCGGGGAGGTAGAGACCCAGTACTTC
CASREASSGEVETQYF
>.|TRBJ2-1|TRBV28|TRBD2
TGTGCCAGCAGTGCGACTAGCGGGAGGCCAATCTACAATGAGCAGTTCTTC
CASSATSGRPIYNEQFF
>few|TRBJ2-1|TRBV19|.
TGTGCCAGTAGTATCAAGGCTAGCGAGCTGAATGAGCAGTTCTTC
CASSIKASELNEQFF
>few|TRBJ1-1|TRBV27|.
TGTGCCAGCAGTACACAGGGCCTTTCGAACACTGAAGCTTTCTTT
CASSTQGLSNTEAFF
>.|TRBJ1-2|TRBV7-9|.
TGTGCCAGCAGCCGCCTCGAGGGAACCTATGGCTACACCTTC
CASSRLEGTYGYTF
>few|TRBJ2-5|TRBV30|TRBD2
TGTGCCTGGAGAATTAGCGGGAGCCCAGAGACCCAGTACTTC
CAWRISGSPETQYF
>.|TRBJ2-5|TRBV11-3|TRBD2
TGTGCCAGCAGCCCAGGAGGGCTGCGGGAGGGAAGGGAGACCCAGTACTTC
CASSPGGLREGRETQYF
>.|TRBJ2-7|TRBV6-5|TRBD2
TGTGCCAGCAGCCGGGGACTAGCGGGCGGTTACGAGCAGTACTTC
CASSRGLAGGYEQYF
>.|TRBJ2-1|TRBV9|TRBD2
TGTGCCAGCAGCACCCGACTAGCGGGAGAGTATGAGCAGTTCTTC
CASSTRLAGEYEQFF
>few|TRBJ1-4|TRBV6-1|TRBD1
TGTGCCAGCAGTGCTAGGACAGGGACCTCAACTAATGAAAAACTGTTTTTT
CASSARTGTSTNEKLFF
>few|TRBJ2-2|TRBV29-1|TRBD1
TGCAGCGGAAAGGACAGGGCTAACACCGGGGAGCTGTTTTTT
CSGKDRANTGELFF
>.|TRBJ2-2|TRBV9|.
TGTGCCAGCAGCGCAGAAACAGGGATATCGAGCGGGGAGCTGTTTTTT
CASSAETGISSGELFF
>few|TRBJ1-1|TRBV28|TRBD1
TGTGCCAGCAGTTTAGGGACAGGGAGAAACACTGAAGCTTTCTTT
CASSLGTGRNTEAFF
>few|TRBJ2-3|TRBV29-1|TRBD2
TGCAGCGTTGAAAAGGCGGGAGAGTGGGCAGATACGCAGTATTTT
CSVEKAGEWADTQYF
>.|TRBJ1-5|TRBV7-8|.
TGTGCCAGCAGCTCGCAGAATCAGCCCCAGCATTTT
CASSSQNQPQHF
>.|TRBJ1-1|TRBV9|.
TGTGCCAGCAGCGCTAAGGGAGGAGGGAACACTGAAGCTTTCTTT
CASSAKGGGNTEAFF
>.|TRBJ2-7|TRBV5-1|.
TGCGCCAGCAGCATGGATGAGGGCGAGCAGTACTTC
CASSMDEGEQYF
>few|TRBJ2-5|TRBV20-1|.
TGCAGTGCTAGTGTTCAGGCGGGAAAGTACTTC
CSASVQAGKYF
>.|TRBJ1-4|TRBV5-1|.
TGCGCCAGCAGCTTCAGGCCCTCAGCGGGTGAAAAACTGTTTTTT
CASSFRPSAGEKLFF
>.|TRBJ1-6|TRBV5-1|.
TGCGCCAGCAGCTTGGACTCGGCGGGTTATAATTCACCCCTCCACTTT
CASSLDSAGYNSPLHF
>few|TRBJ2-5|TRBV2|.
TGTGCCAGCAGTGAGGACTTGCAAGAGACCCAGTACTTC
CASSEDLQETQYF
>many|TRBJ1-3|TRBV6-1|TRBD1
TGTGCCAGCTTGACAGGGGGCACCGGAAACACCATATATTTT
CASLTGGTGNTIYF
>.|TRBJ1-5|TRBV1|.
TGCACCAGCAGCCGGGGACAGGGAAAAACCAATCAGCCCAAGCATTTC
CTSSRGQGKTNQPKHF
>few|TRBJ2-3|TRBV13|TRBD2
TGTGCCAGCAACATACTAAAGCGGGAGTCGGGCACAGATACGCAGTATTTT
CASNILKRESGTDTQYF
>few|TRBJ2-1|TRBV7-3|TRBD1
TGTGCCAGCAGCTTAATGCCGACAGGGTCCTACAATGAGCAGTTCTTC
CASSLMPTGSYNEQFF
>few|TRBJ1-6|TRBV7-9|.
TGTGCCAGCAGCCAGGGTCCGTTTAATTCACCCCTCCACTTT
CASSQGPFNSPLHF
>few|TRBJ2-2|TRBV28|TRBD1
TGTGCCAGCAGTGAGGACAGGGTGGCCACCGGGGAGCTGTTTTTT
CASSEDRVATGELFF
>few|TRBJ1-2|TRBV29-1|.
TGCAGCGTTGTTGAGGGCCGGGTTGGGGGCTACACCTTC
CSVVEGRVGGYTF
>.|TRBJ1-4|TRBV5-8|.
TGTGCCAGCAGCTCCGGGACTACGACTTATGAAAAACTGTTTTTT
CASSSGTTTYEKLFF